This T cell receptor (beta chain) was identified during a study of beta chain features in type 1 diabetes. This clone was seen a few times. The antigen is unknown. Study-wide points: For patients, the naive, central memory and Treg TCRB repertoires appeared more alike than for healthy donors.

Of the isolated RNA, all was reverse transcribed, and so the sequenced material was expressed TCRB transcripts. Using immunoSEQ multiplex PCR, the repertoire was profiled, and TCRdb retains in-frame clones only, with some absent. The sample records around 300,000 clones, around 7.3% being singletons. Sequences were obtained from central memory CD4+ T cells from blood. The source of this sequence is a woman aged 18 to 35 in good health.

In DNA form, the CDR3 reads TGTGCCAGTAGTATAGATCGGGACTACGAGCAGTACTTC. As protein: CASSIDRDYEQYF. J is TRBJ2-7 and V is TRBV19; D perhaps matches TRBD2 (5 bases). The CDR3 is 13 residues long. V lost 0 bases to trimming and J lost 3 bases, with 6 bases between them. The germline V gene encodes CDR1 LNHDA and CDR2 SQIVND (reference sequence).